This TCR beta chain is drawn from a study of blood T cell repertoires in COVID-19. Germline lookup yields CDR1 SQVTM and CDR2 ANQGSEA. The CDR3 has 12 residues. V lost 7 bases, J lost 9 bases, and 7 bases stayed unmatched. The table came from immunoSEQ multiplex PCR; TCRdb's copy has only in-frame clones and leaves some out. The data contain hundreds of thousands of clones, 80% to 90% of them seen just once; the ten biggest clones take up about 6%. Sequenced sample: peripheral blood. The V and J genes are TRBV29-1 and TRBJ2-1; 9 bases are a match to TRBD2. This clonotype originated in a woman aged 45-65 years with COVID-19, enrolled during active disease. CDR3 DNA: TGCAGCGCCGGGCGGGAGGGTGGTGAGCAGTTCTTC. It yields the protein CSAGREGGEQFF.